This T cell receptor beta chain was documented in a study of cytomegalovirus exposure and HLA in healthy donors. This CDR3 region has 15 residues. Trimming stripped 4 bases from V and 7 bases from J, with 17 bases between. Germline V lookup: CDR1 LGHNA, CDR2 YNFKEQ. Comments on this clone: What it binds is unknown.

Here immunoSEQ multiplex PCR was the method, and the copy in TCRdb shows in-frame clones only, minus some. The table lists over 150,000 clones, roughly 84% of them singletons. Study-wide findings and caveats: TCR beta chains numbering more than 150 were designated cytomegalovirus-associated.

The receptor comes from a human donor in good health. The sequenced sample consisted of PBMCs. The chain links TRBV4-2 to TRBJ2-1, with D tentatively TRBD1 (5 bases). CDR3 nucleotide sequence: TGTGCCAGCAGCCCCTCCAGGGCAGGGCGAAATGAGCAGTTCTTC. Translating it yields CASSPSRAGRNEQFF.